These T cell receptor beta chains were read from a single sample in a study of breast tumors, draining lymph nodes, adjacent tissues. TCRdb passed the multiplex PCR reads through MiXCR, listing each CDR3 protein once. The sample yields 150,000 to 250,000 distinct CDR3 sequences, approximately 30% seen once. What was sequenced was axillary lymph node tissue. Every receptor here comes from a female donor with breast cancer. Some clones in this sample may be carry-over from other donors' samples. Each CDR3 is given without its conserved first and last residue. Size is omitted from some rows. Given values are once, few, many or a class for expanded clones.

>TRBJ1-2|many|TRBV19
ASSTQGYGYGYT
>TRBJ2-6|many|TRBV6-2/TRBV6-3
ASSRQGFSGANVLT
>TRBJ2-7|many|TRBV10-2
ASRTRMGEQY
>TRBJ2-3|many|TRBV10-2
ASTGLLSSTDTQY
>TRBJ2-2|NA|TRBV7-3
ASSSLAGGPGELF
>TRBJ1-5|many|TRBV2
ASKLQGARNQPQH
>TRBJ2-1|many|TRBV20-1
SARASDGSSYNEQF
>TRBJ1-5|many|TRBV3-1
ASSQGYTPLNQPQH
>TRBJ1-2|few|TRBV6-5
ASSSEGGNGYT
>TRBJ2-6|many|TRBV20-1
SARRGNSGANVLT
>TRBJ1-2|NA|TRBV19
ASSIAGTGGPIPYGYT
>TRBJ1-4|many|TRBV4-3
ASSQSREVGEKLF
>TRBJ2-6|NA|TRBV20-1
SAPGTGAGGANVLT
>TRBJ1-6|many|TRBV28
ASSAGQGLNSPLH
>TRBJ1-6|once|TRBV20-1
GARERTGYTSPLH
>TRBJ2-3|many|TRBV2
ASTQEGSSTDTQY
>TRBJ2-5|many|TRBV28
ASSFWDRGGTQY
>TRBJ2-5|many|TRBV7-2
ASSSGTGQETQY
>TRBJ2-7|many|TRBV7-2
ASSELRGGREQY
>TRBJ2-7|many|TRBV5-6
ASSLPGLAGASEQY
>TRBJ2-3|NA|TRBV29-1
SADSRSITDTQY
>TRBJ1-4|NA|TRBV24-1
ATSDPGTGRREKLF
>TRBJ2-3|NA|TRBV3-1
ASSQYIIAGGNTDTQY
>TRBJ1-1|few|TRBV20-1
SARLGAQGTEAF
>TRBJ2-3|many|TRBV11-1
ASSAGWGIRTSGDGVADTQY
>TRBJ2-7|NA|TRBV7-6
ASSLGGVTYEQY
>TRBJ1-1|NA|TRBV19
ASSRDYTTGLGTEAF
>TRBJ2-1|many|TRBV29-1
SVRTGTSGINEQF
>TRBJ2-7|many|TRBV10-3
ASRAQGGVYEQY
>TRBJ2-1|NA|TRBV7-9
ASSGTAYNEQF
>TRBJ2-7|NA|TRBV29-1
SVGDGGGEQY
>TRBJ2-1|few|TRBV5-5
ASSPGRGGISYNGQF
>TRBJ1-5|NA|TRBV6-5
ASPPMGNQPQH
>TRBJ1-4|many|TRBV12-3/TRBV12-4
ASSFQQFPGTPPRATNEKLF
>TRBJ2-7|NA|TRBV28
ASSRGGSAYEQY
>TRBJ2-6|many|TRBV9
ASSSETPGANVLT
>TRBJ1-2|many|TRBV20-1
SASTGNYGYT
>TRBJ2-7|many|TRBV28
ASSKFRSGEQY
>TRBJ2-1|many|TRBV2
ASSSGLNNEQF
>TRBJ1-4|NA|TRBV15
ATSRVGQTLF
>TRBJ2-2|many|TRBV19
ASGLGTWELF
>TRBJ2-5|NA|TRBV6-1
ASLRGGGQETQY
>TRBJ2-3|NA|TRBV5-5
ASSGTVSLDTQY
>TRBJ2-2|NA|TRBV28
ASSRDRVYPGELF
>TRBJ1-5|NA|TRBV19
ASRMSGVGQPQH
>TRBJ2-3|many|TRBV5-6
ASSLWRGGTDTQY
>TRBJ1-6|many|TRBV3-1
ASRPDQGFSPLH
>TRBJ2-1|many|TRBV29-1
SVEPSGSGASSYNEQF
>TRBJ2-3|many|TRBV5-8
ASSLDGGQLDTQY
>TRBJ2-3|NA|TRBV7-3
ASSYSGIEADTQY
>TRBJ2-7|NA|TRBV7-9
ASSLWVEGASYEQY
>TRBJ2-5|NA|TRBV7-2
ASSPDRQETQY
>TRBJ2-7|many|TRBV15
ATSAENSYEQY
>TRBJ2-7|many|TRBV18
ASSPGLGQGSSYEQY
>TRBJ2-1|NA|TRBV6-5
ASRHTGTGGNERF
>TRBJ2-1|NA|TRBV20-1
SARDFSGSHEQF
>TRBJ2-3|many|TRBV5-4
ASSLGGMGDTQY
>TRBJ1-2|NA|TRBV11-2
TSSPRRDTYGYT
>TRBJ2-2|many|TRBV6-1
ASRLGGNTGELF